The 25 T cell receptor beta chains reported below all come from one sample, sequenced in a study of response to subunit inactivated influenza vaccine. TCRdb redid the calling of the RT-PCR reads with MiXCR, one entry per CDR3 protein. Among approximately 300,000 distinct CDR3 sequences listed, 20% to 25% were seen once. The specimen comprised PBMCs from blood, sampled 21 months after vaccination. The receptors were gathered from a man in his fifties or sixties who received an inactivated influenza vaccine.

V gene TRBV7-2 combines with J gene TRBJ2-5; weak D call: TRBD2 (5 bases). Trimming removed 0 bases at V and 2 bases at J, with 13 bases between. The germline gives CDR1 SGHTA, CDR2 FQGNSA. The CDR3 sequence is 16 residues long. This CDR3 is CASSLAGSGTQETQYF. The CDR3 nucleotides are TGTGCCAGCAGCTTAGCAGGCAGCGGAACACAAGAGACCCAGTACTTC.

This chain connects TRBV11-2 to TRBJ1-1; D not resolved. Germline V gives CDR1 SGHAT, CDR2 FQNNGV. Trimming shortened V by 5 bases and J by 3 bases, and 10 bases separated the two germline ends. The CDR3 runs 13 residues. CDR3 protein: CASSARVDTEAFF. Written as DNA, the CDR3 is TGTGCCAGCAGCGCCCGGGTGGACACTGAAGCTTTCTTT.

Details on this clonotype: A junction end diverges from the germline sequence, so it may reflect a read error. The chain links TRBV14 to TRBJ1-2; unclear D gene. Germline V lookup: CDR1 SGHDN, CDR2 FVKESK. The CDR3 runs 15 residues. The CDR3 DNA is TGTGCCAGCAGCGCACTCCGCGAGGGTAACTATTGCTACACCTTC. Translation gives CASSALREGNYCYTF.

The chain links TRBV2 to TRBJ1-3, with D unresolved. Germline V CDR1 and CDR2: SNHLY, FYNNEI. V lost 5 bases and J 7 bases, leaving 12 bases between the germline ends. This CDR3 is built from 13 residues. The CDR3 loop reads CASSRSEGNTIYF. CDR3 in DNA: TGTGCCAGCAGTAGGTCCGAAGGGAACACCATATATTTT.

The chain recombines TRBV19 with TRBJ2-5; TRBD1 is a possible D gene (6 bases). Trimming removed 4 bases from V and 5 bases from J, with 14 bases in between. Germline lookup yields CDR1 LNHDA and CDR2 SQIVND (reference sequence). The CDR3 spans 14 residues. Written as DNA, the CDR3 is TGTGCCAGTAGTACCCAGGGGCGGTATGAGACCCAGTACTTC. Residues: CASSTQGRYETQYF.

This chain's CDR3 is CASRYREASTEAFF. CDR3 bases: TGTGCCAGCAGGTACAGGGAGGCGAGCACTGAAGCTTTCTTT. The J gene is TRBJ1-1, the V gene TRBV12-3 or TRBV12-4; D perhaps matches TRBD1 (6 bases). Trimming removed 6 bases from V and 4 bases from J, with 15 bases in between. This CDR3 region has 14 residues.

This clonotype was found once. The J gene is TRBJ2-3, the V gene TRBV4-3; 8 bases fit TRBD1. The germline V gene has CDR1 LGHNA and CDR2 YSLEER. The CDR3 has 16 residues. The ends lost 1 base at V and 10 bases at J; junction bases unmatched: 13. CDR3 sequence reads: CASSQVPGQVPLPQYF. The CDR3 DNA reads TGCGCCAGCAGCCAAGTACCGGGACAGGTTCCCTTACCGCAGTATTTT.

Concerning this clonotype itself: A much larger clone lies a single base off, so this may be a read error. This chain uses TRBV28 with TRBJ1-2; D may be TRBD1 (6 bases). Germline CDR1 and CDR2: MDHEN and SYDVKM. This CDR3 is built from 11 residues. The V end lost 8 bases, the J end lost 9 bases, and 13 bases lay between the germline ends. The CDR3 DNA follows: TGTGCCAGCTCCTCGGGGGACAGCTACACCTTC. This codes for CASSSGDSYTF.

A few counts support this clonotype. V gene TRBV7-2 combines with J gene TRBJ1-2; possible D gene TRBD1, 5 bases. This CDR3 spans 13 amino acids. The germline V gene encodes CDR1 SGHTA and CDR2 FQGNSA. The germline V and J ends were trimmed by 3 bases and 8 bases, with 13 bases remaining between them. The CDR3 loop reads CASSLGTARGYTF. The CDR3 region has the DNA TGTGCCAGCAGCTTGGGGACCGCCAGGGGCTACACCTTC.

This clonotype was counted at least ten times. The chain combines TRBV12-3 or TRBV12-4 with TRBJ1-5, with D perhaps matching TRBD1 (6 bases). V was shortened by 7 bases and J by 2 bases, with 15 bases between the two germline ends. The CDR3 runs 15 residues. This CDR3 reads CASTPAGEGNQPQHF. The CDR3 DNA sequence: TGTGCCAGCACCCCCGCAGGGGAGGGCAATCAGCCCCAGCATTTT.

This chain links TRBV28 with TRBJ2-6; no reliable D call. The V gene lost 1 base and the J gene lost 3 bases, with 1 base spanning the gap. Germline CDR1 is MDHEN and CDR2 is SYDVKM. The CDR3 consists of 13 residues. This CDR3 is CASSLFGANVLTF. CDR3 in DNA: TGTGCCAGCAGTTTATTTGGGGCCAACGTCCTGACTTTC. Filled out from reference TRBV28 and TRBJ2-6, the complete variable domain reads DVKVTQSSRYLVKRTGEKVFLECVQDMDHENMFWYRQDPGLGLRLIYFSYDVKMKEKGDIPEGYSVSREKKERFSLILESASTNQTSMYLCASSLFGANVLTFGAGSRLTVL.

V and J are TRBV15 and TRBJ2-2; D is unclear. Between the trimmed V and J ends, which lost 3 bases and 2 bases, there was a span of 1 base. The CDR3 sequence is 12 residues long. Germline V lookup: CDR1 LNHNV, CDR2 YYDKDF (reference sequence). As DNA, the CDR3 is TGTGCCACCAGCAGCAACACCGGGGAGCTGTTTTTT. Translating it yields CATSSNTGELFF.

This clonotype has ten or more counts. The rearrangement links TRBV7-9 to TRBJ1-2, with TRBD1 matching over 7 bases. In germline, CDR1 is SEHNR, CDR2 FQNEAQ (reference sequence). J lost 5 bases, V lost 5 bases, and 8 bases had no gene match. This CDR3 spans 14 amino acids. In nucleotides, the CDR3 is TGTGCCAGCAGCAGAATTGGGACAGTTTATGGCTACACCTTC. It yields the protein CASSRIGTVYGYTF.

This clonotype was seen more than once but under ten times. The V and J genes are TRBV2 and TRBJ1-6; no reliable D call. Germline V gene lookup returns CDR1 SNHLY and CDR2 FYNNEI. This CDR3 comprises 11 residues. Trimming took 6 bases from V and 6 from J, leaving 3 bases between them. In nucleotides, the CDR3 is TGTGCCAGCAGGGTTAATTCACCCCTCCACTTT. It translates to CASRVNSPLHF. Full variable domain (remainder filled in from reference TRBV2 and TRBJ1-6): EPEVTQTPSHQVTQMGQEVILRCVPISNHLYFYWYRQILGQKVEFLVSFYNNEISEKSEIFDDQFSVERPDGSNFTLKIRSTKLEDSAMYFCASRVNSPLHFGNGTRLTVT.

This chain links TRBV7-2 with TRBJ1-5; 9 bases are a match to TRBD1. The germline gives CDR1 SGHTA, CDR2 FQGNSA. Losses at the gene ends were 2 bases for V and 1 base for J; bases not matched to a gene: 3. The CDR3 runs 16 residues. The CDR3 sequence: CASSLYGQGSNQPQHF. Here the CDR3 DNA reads TGTGCCAGCAGCTTATATGGACAGGGGAGCAATCAGCCCCAGCATTTT.

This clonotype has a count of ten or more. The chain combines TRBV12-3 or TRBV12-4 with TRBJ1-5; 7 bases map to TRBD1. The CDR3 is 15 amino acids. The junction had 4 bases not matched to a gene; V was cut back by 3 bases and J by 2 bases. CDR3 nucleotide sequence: TGTGCCAGCAGTTTCAGGGGGGTGGGCAATCAGCCCCAGCATTTT. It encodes CASSFRGVGNQPQHF.

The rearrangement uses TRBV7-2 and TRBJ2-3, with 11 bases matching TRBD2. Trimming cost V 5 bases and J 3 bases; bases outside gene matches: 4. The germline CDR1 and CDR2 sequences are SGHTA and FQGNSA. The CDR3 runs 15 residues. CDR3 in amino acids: CASSKTSGTTDTQYF. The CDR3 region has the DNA TGTGCCAGCAGCAAGACTAGCGGGACTACAGATACGCAGTATTTT.

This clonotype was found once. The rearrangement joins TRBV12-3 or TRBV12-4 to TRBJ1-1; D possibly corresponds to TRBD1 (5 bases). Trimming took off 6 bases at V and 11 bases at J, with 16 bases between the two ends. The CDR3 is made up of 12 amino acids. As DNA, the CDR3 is TGTGCCAGCAGCCGATCAGGGTTCGGCGCTTTCTTT. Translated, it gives CASSRSGFGAFF.

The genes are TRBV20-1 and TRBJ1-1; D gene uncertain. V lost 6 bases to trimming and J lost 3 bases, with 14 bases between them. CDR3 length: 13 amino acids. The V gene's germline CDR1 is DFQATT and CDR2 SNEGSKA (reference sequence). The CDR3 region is CSAIRLADTEAFF. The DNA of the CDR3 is TGCAGTGCAATAAGGTTGGCCGACACTGAAGCTTTCTTT.

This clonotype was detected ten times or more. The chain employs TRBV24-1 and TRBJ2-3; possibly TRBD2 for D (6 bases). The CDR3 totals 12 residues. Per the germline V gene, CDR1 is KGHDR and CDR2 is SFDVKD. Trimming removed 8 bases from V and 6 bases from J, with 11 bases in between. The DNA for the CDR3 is TGTGCCACCATGCGGGACGGGGATACGCAGTATTTT. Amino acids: CATMRDGDTQYF.

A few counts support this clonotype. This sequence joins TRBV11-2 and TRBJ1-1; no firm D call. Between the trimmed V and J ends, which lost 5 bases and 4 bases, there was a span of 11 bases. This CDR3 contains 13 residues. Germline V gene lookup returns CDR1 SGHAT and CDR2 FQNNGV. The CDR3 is CASSAQQSTEAFF. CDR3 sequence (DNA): TGTGCCAGCAGCGCTCAACAGTCCACTGAAGCTTTCTTT.

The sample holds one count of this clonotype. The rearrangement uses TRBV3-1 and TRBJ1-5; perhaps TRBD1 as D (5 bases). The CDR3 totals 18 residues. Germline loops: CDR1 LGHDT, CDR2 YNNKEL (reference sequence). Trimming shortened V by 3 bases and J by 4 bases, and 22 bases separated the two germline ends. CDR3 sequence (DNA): TGTGCCAGCAGCCAGCAGGGCCTCTCCGTAGGTTGGAATCAGCCCCAGCATTTT. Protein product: CASSQQGLSVGWNQPQHF.

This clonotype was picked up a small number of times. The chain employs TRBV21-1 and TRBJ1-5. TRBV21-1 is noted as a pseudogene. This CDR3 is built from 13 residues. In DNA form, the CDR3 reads TGTGCCAGCAGGGCCACTAGCAATCAGCCCCAGCATTTT. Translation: CASRATSNQPQHF.

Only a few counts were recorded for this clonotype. The CDR3 DNA is TGTGCCAGCACCTCCCCTAGCGGGGCGTACAATGAGCAGTTCTTC. It specifies CASTSPSGAYNEQFF. The chain employs TRBV28 and TRBJ2-1, with 9 bases lining up with TRBD2. V lost 7 bases, J lost 4 bases, and 8 bases stayed unmatched. The CDR3 is made up of 15 amino acids. CDR1 and CDR2 (germline): MDHEN, SYDVKM.

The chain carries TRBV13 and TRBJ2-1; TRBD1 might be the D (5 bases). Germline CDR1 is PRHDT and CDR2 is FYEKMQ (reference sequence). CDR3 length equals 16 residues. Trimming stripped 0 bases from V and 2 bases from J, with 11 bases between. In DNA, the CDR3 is TGTGCCAGCAGCTTAGGCCCCGACAGCCCCTACAATGAGCAGTTCTTC. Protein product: CASSLGPDSPYNEQFF.